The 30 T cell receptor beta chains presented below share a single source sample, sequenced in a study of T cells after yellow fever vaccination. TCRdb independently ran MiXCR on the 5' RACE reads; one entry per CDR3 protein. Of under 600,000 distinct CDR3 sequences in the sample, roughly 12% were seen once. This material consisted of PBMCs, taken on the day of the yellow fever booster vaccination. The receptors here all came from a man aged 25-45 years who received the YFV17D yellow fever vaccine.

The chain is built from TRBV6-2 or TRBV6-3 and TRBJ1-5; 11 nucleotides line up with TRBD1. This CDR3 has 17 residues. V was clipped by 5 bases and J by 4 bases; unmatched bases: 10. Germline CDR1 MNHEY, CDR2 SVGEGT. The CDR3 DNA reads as TGTGCCAGCAGTAGCCGTCGGACAGGGGGCGGGAATCAGCCCCAGCATTTT. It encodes CASSSRRTGGGNQPQHF.

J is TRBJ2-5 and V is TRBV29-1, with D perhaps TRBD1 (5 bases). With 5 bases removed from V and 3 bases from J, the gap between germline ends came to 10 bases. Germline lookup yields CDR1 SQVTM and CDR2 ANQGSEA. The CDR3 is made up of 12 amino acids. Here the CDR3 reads CSVRKGEETQYF. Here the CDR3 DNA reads TGCAGCGTTCGAAAAGGGGAAGAGACCCAGTACTTC.

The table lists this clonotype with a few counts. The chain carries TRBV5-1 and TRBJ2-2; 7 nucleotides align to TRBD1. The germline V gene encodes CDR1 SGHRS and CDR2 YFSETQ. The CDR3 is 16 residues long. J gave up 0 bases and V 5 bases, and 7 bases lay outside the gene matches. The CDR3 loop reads CASSSGGLANTGELFF. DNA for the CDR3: TGCGCCAGCAGTTCAGGGGGTCTCGCGAACACCGGGGAGCTGTTTTTT.

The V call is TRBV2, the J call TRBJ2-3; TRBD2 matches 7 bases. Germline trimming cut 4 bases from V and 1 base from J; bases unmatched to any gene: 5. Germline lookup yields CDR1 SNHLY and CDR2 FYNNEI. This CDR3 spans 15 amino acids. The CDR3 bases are TGTGCCAGCAGTGGACGGGGAGGGGGCACAGATACGCAGTATTTT. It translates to CASSGRGGGTDTQYF.

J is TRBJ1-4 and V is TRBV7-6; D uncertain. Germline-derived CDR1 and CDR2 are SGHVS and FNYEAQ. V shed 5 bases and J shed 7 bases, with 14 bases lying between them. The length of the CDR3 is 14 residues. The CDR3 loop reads CASSPPLMGEKLFF. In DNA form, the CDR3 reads TGTGCCAGCAGCCCCCCCCTTATGGGTGAAAAACTGTTTTTT.

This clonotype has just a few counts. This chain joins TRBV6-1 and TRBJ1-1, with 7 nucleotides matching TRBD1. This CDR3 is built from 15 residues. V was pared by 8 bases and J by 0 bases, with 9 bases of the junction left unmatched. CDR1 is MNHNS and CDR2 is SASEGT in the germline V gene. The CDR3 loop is CASGFGGGLNTEAFF. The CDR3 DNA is TGTGCCAGCGGGTTCGGAGGGGGCCTGAACACTGAAGCTTTCTTT.

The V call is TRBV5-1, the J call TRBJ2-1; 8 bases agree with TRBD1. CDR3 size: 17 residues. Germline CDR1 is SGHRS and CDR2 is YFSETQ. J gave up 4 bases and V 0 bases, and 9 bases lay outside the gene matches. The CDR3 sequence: CASSLGVRTGQYNEQFF. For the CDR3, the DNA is TGCGCCAGCAGCTTGGGTGTACGGACAGGGCAATACAATGAGCAGTTCTTC.

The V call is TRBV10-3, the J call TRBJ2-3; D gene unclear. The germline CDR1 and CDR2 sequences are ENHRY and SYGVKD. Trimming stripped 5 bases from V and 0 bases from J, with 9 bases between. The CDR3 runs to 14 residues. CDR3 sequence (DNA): TGTGCCATCAGTCAACAGAGTAGCACAGATACGCAGTATTTT. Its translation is CAISQQSSTDTQYF.

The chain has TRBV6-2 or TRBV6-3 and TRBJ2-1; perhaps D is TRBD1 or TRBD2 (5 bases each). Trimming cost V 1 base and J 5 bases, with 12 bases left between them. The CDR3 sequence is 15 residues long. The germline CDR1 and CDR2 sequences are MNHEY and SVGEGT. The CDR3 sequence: CASSYLGPRNNEQFF. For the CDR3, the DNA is TGTGCCAGCAGTTACTTGGGACCTCGTAACAATGAGCAGTTCTTC.

Written as DNA, the CDR3 is TGTGCCAGCAGTCCCGGGACAAAGGTCGGCTACACCTTC. This translates into CASSPGTKVGYTF. This chain links TRBV12-3 or TRBV12-4 with TRBJ1-2, with TRBD1 as a possible D gene (6 bases). V was cut by 5 bases and J by 8 bases, with 15 bases left in between. CDR3 size: 13 residues.

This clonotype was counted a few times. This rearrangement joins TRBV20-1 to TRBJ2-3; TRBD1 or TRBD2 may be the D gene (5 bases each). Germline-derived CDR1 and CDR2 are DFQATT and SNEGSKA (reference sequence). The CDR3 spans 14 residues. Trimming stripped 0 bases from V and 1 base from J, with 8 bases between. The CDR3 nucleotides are TGCAGTGCTAGAGATCGAGGGGGCACAGATACGCAGTATTTT. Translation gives CSARDRGGTDTQYF.

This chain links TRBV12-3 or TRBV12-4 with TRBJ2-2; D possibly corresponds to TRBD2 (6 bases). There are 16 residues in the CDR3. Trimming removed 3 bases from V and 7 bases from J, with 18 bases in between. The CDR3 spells CASSFSPGGLGGELFF. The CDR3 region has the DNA TGTGCCAGCAGTTTCTCTCCCGGAGGGCTCGGCGGGGAGCTGTTTTTT.

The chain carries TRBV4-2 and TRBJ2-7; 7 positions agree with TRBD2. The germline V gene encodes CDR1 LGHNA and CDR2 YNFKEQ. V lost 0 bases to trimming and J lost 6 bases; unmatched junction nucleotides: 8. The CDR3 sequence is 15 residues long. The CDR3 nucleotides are TGTGCCAGCAGCCAAGAGGATAGCGGGTTCGCCGAGCAGTACTTC. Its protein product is CASSQEDSGFAEQYF.

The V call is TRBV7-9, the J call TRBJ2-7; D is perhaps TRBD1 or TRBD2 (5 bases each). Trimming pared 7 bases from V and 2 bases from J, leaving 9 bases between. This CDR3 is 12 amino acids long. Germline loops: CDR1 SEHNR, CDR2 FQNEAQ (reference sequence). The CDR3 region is CASKRGTYEQYF. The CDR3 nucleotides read TGTGCCAGCAAGAGGGGAACCTACGAGCAGTACTTC.

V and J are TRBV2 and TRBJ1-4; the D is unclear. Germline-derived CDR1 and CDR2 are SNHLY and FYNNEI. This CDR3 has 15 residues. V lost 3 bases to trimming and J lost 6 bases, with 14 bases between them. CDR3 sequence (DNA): TGTGCCAGCAGTGATGGGCGCGGTGATGATGAAAAACTGTTTTTT. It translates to CASSDGRGDDEKLFF.

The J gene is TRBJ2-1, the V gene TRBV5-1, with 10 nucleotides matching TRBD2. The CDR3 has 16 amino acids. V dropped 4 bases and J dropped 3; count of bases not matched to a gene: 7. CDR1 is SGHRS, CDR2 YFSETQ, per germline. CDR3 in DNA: TGCGCCAGCAGCCCTCTAGCGGGGGACTTCTACAATGAGCAGTTCTTC. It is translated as CASSPLAGDFYNEQFF.

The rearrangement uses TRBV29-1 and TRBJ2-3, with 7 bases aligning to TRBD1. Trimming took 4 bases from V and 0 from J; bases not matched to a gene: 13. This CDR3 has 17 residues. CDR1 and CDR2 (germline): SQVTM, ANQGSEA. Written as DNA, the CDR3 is TGCAGCGTTGTTGGGAATAAACAGGGGATCAGCACAGATACGCAGTATTTT. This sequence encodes CSVVGNKQGISTDTQYF.

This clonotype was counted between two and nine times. CDR3 sequence reads: CASSPTPQGPSSEQFF. The CDR3 DNA sequence: TGTGCCAGCAGCCCCACTCCCCAGGGGCCTAGCAGTGAGCAGTTCTTC. The rearrangement links TRBV7-2 to TRBJ2-1; TRBD1 is a possible D gene (6 bases). The germline V gene has CDR1 SGHTA and CDR2 FQGNSA. This CDR3 has 16 residues. Trimming pared 5 bases from V and 9 bases from J, leaving 23 bases between.

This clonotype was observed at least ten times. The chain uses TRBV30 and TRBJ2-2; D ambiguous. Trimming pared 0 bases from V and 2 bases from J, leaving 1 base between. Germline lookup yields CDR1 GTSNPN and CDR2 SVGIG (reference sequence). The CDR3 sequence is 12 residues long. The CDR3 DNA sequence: TGTGCCTGGAGTGTAAACACCGGGGAGCTGTTTTTT. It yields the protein CAWSVNTGELFF.

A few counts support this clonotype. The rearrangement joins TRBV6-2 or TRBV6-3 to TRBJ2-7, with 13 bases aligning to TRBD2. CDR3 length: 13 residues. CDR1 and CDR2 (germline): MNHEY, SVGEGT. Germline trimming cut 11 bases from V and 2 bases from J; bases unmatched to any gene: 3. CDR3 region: CAGGLAGTYEQYF. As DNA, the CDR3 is TGTGCCGGGGGACTAGCGGGAACCTACGAGCAGTACTTC.

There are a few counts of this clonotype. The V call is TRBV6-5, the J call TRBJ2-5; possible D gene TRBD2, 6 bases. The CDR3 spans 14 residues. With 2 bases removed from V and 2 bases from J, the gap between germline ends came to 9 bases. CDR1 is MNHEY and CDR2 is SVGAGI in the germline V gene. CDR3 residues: CASSYAGIQETQYF. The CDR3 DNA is TGTGCCAGCAGTTACGCGGGGATACAAGAGACCCAGTACTTC.

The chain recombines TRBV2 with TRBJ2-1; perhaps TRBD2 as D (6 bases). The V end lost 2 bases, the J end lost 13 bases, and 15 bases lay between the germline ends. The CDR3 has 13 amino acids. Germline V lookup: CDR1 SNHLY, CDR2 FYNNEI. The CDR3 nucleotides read TGTGCCAGCAGTGAACCCCCAGGGAGGACTCAGTTCTTC. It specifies CASSEPPGRTQFF.

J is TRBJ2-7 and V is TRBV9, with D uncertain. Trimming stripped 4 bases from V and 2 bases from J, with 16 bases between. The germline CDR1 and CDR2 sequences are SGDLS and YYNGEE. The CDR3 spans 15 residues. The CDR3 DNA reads TGTGCCAGCAGCCCCATGGGCTCCCCCCCCTACGAGCAGTACTTC. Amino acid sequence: CASSPMGSPPYEQYF.

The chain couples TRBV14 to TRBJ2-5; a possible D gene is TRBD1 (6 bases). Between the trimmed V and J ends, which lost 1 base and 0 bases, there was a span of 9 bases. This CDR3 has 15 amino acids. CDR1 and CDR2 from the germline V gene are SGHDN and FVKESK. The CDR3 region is CASSQGGHYQETQYF. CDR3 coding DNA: TGTGCCAGCAGCCAAGGGGGACATTACCAAGAGACCCAGTACTTC. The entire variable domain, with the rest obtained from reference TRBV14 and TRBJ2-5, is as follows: EAGVTQFPSHSVIEKGQTVTLRCDPISGHDNLYWYRRVMGKEIKFLLHFVKESKQDESGMPNNRFLAERTGGTYSTLKVQPAELEDSGVYFCASSQGGHYQETQYFGPGTRLLVL.

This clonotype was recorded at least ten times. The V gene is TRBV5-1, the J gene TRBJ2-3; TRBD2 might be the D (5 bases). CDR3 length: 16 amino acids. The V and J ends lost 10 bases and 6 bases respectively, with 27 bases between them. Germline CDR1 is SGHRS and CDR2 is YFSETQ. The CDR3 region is CASSNGVVLGSDTQYF. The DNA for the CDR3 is TGCGCCTCCTCGAACGGGGTAGTGTTAGGGTCGGATACGCAGTATTTT.

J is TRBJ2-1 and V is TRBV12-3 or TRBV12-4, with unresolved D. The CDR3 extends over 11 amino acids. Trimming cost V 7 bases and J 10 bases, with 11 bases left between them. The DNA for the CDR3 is TGTGCCAGCACCCTAGTTGGGGAGCAGTTCTTC. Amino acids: CASTLVGEQFF.

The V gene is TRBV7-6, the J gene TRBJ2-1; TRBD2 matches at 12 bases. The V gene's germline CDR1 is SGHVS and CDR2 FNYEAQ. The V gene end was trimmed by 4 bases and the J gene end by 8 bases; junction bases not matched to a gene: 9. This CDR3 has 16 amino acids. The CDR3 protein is CASSSLTSGRRDEQFF. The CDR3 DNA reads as TGTGCCAGCAGCTCGTTGACTAGCGGGAGACGGGATGAGCAGTTCTTC.

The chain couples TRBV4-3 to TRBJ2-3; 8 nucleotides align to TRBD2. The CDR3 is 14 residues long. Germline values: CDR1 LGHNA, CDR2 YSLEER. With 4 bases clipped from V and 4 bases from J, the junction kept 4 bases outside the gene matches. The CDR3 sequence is CASSPGGAADTQYF. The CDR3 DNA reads TGCGCCAGCAGCCCCGGGGGGGCGGCAGATACGCAGTATTTT.

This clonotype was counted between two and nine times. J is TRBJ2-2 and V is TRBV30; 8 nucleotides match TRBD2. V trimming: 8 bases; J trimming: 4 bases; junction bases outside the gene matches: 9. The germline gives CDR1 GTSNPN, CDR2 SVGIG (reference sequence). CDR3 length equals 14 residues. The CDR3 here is CALTSADSTGELFF. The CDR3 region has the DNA TGTGCCCTGACTAGCGCGGACAGCACCGGGGAGCTGTTTTTT.

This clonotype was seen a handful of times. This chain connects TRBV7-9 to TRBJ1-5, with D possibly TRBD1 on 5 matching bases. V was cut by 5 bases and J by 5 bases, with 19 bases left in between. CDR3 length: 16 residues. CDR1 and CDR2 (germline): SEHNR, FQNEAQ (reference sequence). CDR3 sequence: CASSRFIDRPDQPQHF. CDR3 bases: TGTGCCAGCAGCCGATTTATCGACAGACCCGATCAGCCCCAGCATTTT.